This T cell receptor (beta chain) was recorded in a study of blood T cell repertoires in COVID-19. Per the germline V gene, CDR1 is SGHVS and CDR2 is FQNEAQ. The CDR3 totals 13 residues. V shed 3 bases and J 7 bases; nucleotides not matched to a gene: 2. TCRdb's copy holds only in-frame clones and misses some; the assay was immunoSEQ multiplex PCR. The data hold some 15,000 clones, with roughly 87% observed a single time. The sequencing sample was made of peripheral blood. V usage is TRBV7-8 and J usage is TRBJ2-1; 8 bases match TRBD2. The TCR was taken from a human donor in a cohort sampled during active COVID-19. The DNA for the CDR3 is TGTGCCAGCAGCTTTCAGCGGGAGAATGAGCAGTTCTTC. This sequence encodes CASSFQRENEQFF.